One sample yielded the 3 T cell receptor beta chains listed below, sequenced in a study of pediatric ulcerative colitis. One to two pinch biopsies were taken from the rectum during colonoscopy. TCRdb's copy holds only in-frame clones and misses some; the assay was immunoSEQ multiplex PCR. The sample lists 44,000 or so clones, 78% occurring once. Sequenced sample: gut tissue. The receptors were sampled from a girl aged 10 to 17 with moderate ulcerative colitis.

The rearrangement uses TRBV6-1 and TRBJ2-7; 7 nucleotides line up with TRBD2. Trimming took 6 bases from V and 2 from J; bases not matched to a gene: 10. Per the germline V gene, CDR1 is MNHNS and CDR2 is SASEGT. The CDR3 extends over 15 amino acids. Here the CDR3 reads CASRGPSGSTYEQYF. For the CDR3, the DNA is TGTGCCAGCAGGGGTCCTAGCGGTTCGACCTACGAGCAGTACTTC.

This sequence joins TRBV10-3 and TRBJ2-6; perhaps TRBD2 as D (6 bases). Germline assignment: CDR1 ENHRY and CDR2 SYGVKD. V was clipped by 2 bases and J by 2 bases, with 13 bases between them. The CDR3 is made up of 17 amino acids. The CDR3 loop is CAISEIKGGTGANVLTF. DNA of the CDR3: TGTGCCATCAGTGAGATAAAAGGAGGGACTGGGGCCAACGTCCTGACTTTC.

For the CDR3, the DNA is TGTGCCAGCAGCGTTAGCGGGAAAGGCACCGGGGAGCTGTTTTTT. This codes for CASSVSGKGTGELFF. The chain carries TRBV9 and TRBJ2-2, with 8 bases identical to TRBD2. V shed 2 bases and J 4 bases; nucleotides not matched to a gene: 4. This CDR3 region has 15 residues. Per germline, CDR1 SGDLS and CDR2 YYNGEE.